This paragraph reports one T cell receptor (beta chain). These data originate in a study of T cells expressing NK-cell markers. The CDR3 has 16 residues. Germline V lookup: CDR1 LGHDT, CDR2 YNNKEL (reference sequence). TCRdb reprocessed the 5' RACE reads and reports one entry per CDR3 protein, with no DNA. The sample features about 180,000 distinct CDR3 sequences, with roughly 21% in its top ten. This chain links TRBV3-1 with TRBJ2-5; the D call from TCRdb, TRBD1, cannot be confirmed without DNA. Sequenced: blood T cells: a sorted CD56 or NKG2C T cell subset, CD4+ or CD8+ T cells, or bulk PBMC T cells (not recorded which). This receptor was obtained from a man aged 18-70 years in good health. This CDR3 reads CASSLGTGTVRETQYF.